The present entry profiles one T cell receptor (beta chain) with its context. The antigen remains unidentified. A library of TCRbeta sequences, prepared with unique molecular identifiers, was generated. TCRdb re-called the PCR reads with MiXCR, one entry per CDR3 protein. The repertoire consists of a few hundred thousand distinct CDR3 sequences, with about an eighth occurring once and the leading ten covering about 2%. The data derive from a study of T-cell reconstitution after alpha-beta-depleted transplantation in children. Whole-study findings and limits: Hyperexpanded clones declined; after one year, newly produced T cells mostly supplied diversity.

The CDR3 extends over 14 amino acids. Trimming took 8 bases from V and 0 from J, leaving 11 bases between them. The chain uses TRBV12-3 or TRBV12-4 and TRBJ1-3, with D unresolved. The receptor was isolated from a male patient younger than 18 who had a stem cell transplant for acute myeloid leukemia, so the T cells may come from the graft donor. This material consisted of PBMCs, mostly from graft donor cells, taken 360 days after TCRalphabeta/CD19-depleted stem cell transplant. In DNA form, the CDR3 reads TGTGCCAGCGGACGGTTCCCCTCTGGAAACACCATATATTTT. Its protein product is CASGRFPSGNTIYF.